This T cell receptor beta chain was found in a study of cytomegalovirus exposure and HLA in healthy donors. V was shortened by 0 bases and J by 2 bases, with 12 bases between the two germline ends. This CDR3 contains 15 residues. Germline V gene lookup returns CDR1 SGHRS and CDR2 YFSETQ. General study points: The authors listed some 150 TCR beta chains as cytomegalovirus-associated. Most CMV-associated TCR beta chains appeared HLA-restricted in a later analysis. Some V segments (TRBV6-2 and TRBV6-3 among them) were excluded as indistinguishable.

Worth noting for this clone: Its target is not known.

Use of 60 Vbeta and 13 Jbeta primers characterized the PCR. Data came from immunoSEQ multiplex PCR; TCRdb stores just in-frame clones and leaves some out. This sample has approximately 100,000 clones, with 55% to 65% found just once. This TCR was recovered from a young man in good health and CMV-seropositive. What was sequenced was PBMCs. The chain is built from TRBV5-1 and TRBJ2-7, with D hard to call. The CDR3 coding sequence is TGCGCCAGCAGCTTGGATCAGGCTCTTCCCTACGAGCAGTACTTC. Protein sequence: CASSLDQALPYEQYF.